A single T cell receptor (beta chain) is shown here with its context. This clonotype was counted ten times or more. Its antigen specificity is not known. No qualities accompany the bases; no much larger clone lies one base away. This sample is part of a study of regulatory T cells in long-lasting Graves disease (dated by TCRdb to the early 2020s). Describing the broader study: Newly diagnosed Graves' disease patients had taken antithyroid drugs for less than 3 months. Patients with persistent Graves' disease were compared with patients with newly diagnosed Graves' disease using TCR sequencing and RNA sequencing of peripheral blood. The study was conducted in China and was registered as a clinical trial. A total of around 35 samples underwent TCR sequencing, from about 13 patients with persistent Graves' disease and some 20 patients with newly diagnosed Graves' disease.

Library preparation employed multiplex PCR. Sequencer: Illumina HiSeq 4000. iRepertoire HTBI primers and Arm-PCR amplification of CDR3 regions were used to construct TCR beta libraries. PCR products were gel purified before sequencing. In the original analysis: Gene usage analysis of CDR3 amino acid clonotypes used the approximately 62 TRBV and about 15 TRBJ segments found across samples. COPE and FqMerger were used to merge the filtered high-quality paired reads into contigs. BLAST was used to align contigs to the IMGT TRBV, TRBD and TRBJ reference genes, and CDR3 was defined following IMGT. Highly expanded clones were defined as clonotypes with a frequency above 0.1%. Shannon entropy served as the measure of repertoire diversity, while the Gini coefficient captured V-J evenness. A clonotype was considered public if more than one individual shared it. TCRdb took the public reads, trimmed them with fastp at Q25, ran MiXCR for clone calling and kept in-frame beta chains. Identical CDR3 protein sequences are pooled into one entry, listed with their most common genes and DNA. The V and J calls and clone size are TCRdb's, not the authors'. The sample table records 350,000 to 500,000 distinct CDR3 sequences; 14% of these occur just once. The ten largest clones add up to approximately 17% of the sample.

Taken with the paper, the label for time point translates to: newly diagnosed GD, antithyroid drugs for less than 3 months. For both TCR sequencing and RNA sequencing, RNA was extracted from PBMCs in TRIzol. Graves' disease was diagnosed according to American Thyroid Association guidelines. The patients came from an endocrinology department in Xi'an, China. Each patient gave about 10 milliliters of peripheral blood, collected in an EDTA anticoagulant tube. PBMCs were isolated by Ficoll Paque Plus density gradient separation without further T cell sorting. RNA quality was checked with an Agilent 2100 Bioanalyzer and agarose gel, and concentration with a NanoDrop 2000. The study at large found these results: The study examined only peripheral blood because the primary lesion, thyroid tissue, could not be accessed. Sequencing and analysis were limited to the TCR beta chain. TRBV28, TRBJ1-2 and TRBJ2-5 were preferentially used in persistent disease, while TRBV20-1 and TRBJ2-1 were favored in newly diagnosed disease. Compared with newly diagnosed patients, persistent Graves' disease patients had lower TCR Shannon entropy and fewer highly expanded clones, which suggests clonal expansion. Patients with persistent disease shared more public clonotypes (approximately 2,500) than newly diagnosed patients did (966). The authors noted that the small sample size was a limitation that may lower accuracy.

Trimming at the junction amounts to 4 bases on V and 0 bases on J, and the germline ends lie 7 bases apart. The CDR3 runs 15 residues from the cysteine to the phenylalanine. This entry keeps only the CDR3 DNA: 45 bases, framed from base 1. The germline V gene encodes CDR1 SEHNR and CDR2 FQNEAQ (reference sequence). This sample also appeared in a second study, on T cells in Graves' hyperthyroidism and ophthalmopathy. As the second publication notes: Stable Graves' hyperthyroidism was defined as no progression to ophthalmopathy during 18 months of follow-up. Hyperthyroidism patients were aged 18 to 65 years and newly diagnosed, with disease duration of less than 2 months. Exclusion was applied to patients with uncontrolled infections, other autoimmune diseases, pregnancy or lactation. Diagnoses were established on the basis of clinical symptoms, serum thyroxine and TRAb, thyroid ultrasound, and orbital computed tomography. A first-round RT-PCR of the TCR CDR3 used the HTBI primer set with the Qiagen OneStep RT-PCR kit. Most expanded thyroid clonotypes (frequency above 0.001) were also detected in blood, a finding suggesting that blood repertoires may reflect thyroid immune responses. Ophthalmopathy was separated from stable hyperthyroidism by a 13 V-J signature model, with around 88% sensitivity and about 84% specificity obtained in cross-validation and 80%/75% obtained in testing. In validation, progression to ophthalmopathy was predicted by the model with roughly 71% sensitivity and approximately 78% specificity, a median of about 6.4 months before onset. TCR V-J signatures able to tell the groups apart were searched for in a discovery cohort of around 95 patients, of whom fewer than 45 had Graves' ophthalmopathy and 55 to 60 had stable Graves' hyperthyroidism. Prospective prediction of ophthalmopathy was tested in an independent validation cohort consisting of fewer than 20 hyperthyroidism patients and 15 or so patients who later progressed to ophthalmopathy. The roughly 91 discovery patients were randomly divided into training and test sets at a 7:3 ratio. In six Graves' hyperthyroidism patients, the study also compared T-cell repertoires from thyroid tissue with T-cell repertoires from blood. Following sampling, methimazole starting at 30 mg daily was given to hyperthyroidism patients, and high-dose intravenous methylprednisolone was given to ophthalmopathy patients. The libraries were constructed in a second round of multiplex PCR and then size-selected and purified. The libraries were sequenced on an Illumina HiSeq2000 using paired-end 100 bp reads. Raw data were processed with SOAPnuke, discarding reads with adapters, uncalled bases, mean Phred below 15, or no exact constant-primer or identifier match. High-quality paired reads were merged using COPE v1.2.5, and each unique nucleotide sequence was defined as a clonotype. MiTCR v1.1 was used to align clonotypes to the IMGT TRBV, TRBD and TRBJ reference segments. Only V-J combinations with frequency above 0.0001, covering 99% to 99.2% of repertoires, were analysed. A TCS score was defined as the ratio of F50 (clonal expansion) to E x V (chaos), with BLOSUM62-based TCRdist applied between CDR3 peptides within each V-J. Welch's t-statistics and random forest reduced around 520 V-J features to 13, which were used in a naive Bayes classifier (R e1071). Sample size was not statistically predetermined, and blinding of investigators to group allocation was not performed. TCR Vbeta CDR3 sequencing of 120 to 150 peripheral blood samples (around 45 ophthalmopathy, 75 hyperthyroidism and approximately 17 progressor patients) is reported in the paper.

Sequenced here: peripheral blood mononuclear cells (PBMCs), sampled at new diagnosis, from a patient treated with antithyroid drugs. This TCR was recovered from a woman between 45 and 65 years old with Graves disease. Donor details come from another sample of the same person, matched by shared clones. The sequence joins TRBV7-9 to TRBJ1-6; TRBD1 is perhaps the D gene, given 5 matching bases. The DNA is TGTGCCAGCAGCTGGGGGAGCTCCTATAATTCACCCCTCCACTTT. Its amino acids are CASSWGSSYNSPLHF.